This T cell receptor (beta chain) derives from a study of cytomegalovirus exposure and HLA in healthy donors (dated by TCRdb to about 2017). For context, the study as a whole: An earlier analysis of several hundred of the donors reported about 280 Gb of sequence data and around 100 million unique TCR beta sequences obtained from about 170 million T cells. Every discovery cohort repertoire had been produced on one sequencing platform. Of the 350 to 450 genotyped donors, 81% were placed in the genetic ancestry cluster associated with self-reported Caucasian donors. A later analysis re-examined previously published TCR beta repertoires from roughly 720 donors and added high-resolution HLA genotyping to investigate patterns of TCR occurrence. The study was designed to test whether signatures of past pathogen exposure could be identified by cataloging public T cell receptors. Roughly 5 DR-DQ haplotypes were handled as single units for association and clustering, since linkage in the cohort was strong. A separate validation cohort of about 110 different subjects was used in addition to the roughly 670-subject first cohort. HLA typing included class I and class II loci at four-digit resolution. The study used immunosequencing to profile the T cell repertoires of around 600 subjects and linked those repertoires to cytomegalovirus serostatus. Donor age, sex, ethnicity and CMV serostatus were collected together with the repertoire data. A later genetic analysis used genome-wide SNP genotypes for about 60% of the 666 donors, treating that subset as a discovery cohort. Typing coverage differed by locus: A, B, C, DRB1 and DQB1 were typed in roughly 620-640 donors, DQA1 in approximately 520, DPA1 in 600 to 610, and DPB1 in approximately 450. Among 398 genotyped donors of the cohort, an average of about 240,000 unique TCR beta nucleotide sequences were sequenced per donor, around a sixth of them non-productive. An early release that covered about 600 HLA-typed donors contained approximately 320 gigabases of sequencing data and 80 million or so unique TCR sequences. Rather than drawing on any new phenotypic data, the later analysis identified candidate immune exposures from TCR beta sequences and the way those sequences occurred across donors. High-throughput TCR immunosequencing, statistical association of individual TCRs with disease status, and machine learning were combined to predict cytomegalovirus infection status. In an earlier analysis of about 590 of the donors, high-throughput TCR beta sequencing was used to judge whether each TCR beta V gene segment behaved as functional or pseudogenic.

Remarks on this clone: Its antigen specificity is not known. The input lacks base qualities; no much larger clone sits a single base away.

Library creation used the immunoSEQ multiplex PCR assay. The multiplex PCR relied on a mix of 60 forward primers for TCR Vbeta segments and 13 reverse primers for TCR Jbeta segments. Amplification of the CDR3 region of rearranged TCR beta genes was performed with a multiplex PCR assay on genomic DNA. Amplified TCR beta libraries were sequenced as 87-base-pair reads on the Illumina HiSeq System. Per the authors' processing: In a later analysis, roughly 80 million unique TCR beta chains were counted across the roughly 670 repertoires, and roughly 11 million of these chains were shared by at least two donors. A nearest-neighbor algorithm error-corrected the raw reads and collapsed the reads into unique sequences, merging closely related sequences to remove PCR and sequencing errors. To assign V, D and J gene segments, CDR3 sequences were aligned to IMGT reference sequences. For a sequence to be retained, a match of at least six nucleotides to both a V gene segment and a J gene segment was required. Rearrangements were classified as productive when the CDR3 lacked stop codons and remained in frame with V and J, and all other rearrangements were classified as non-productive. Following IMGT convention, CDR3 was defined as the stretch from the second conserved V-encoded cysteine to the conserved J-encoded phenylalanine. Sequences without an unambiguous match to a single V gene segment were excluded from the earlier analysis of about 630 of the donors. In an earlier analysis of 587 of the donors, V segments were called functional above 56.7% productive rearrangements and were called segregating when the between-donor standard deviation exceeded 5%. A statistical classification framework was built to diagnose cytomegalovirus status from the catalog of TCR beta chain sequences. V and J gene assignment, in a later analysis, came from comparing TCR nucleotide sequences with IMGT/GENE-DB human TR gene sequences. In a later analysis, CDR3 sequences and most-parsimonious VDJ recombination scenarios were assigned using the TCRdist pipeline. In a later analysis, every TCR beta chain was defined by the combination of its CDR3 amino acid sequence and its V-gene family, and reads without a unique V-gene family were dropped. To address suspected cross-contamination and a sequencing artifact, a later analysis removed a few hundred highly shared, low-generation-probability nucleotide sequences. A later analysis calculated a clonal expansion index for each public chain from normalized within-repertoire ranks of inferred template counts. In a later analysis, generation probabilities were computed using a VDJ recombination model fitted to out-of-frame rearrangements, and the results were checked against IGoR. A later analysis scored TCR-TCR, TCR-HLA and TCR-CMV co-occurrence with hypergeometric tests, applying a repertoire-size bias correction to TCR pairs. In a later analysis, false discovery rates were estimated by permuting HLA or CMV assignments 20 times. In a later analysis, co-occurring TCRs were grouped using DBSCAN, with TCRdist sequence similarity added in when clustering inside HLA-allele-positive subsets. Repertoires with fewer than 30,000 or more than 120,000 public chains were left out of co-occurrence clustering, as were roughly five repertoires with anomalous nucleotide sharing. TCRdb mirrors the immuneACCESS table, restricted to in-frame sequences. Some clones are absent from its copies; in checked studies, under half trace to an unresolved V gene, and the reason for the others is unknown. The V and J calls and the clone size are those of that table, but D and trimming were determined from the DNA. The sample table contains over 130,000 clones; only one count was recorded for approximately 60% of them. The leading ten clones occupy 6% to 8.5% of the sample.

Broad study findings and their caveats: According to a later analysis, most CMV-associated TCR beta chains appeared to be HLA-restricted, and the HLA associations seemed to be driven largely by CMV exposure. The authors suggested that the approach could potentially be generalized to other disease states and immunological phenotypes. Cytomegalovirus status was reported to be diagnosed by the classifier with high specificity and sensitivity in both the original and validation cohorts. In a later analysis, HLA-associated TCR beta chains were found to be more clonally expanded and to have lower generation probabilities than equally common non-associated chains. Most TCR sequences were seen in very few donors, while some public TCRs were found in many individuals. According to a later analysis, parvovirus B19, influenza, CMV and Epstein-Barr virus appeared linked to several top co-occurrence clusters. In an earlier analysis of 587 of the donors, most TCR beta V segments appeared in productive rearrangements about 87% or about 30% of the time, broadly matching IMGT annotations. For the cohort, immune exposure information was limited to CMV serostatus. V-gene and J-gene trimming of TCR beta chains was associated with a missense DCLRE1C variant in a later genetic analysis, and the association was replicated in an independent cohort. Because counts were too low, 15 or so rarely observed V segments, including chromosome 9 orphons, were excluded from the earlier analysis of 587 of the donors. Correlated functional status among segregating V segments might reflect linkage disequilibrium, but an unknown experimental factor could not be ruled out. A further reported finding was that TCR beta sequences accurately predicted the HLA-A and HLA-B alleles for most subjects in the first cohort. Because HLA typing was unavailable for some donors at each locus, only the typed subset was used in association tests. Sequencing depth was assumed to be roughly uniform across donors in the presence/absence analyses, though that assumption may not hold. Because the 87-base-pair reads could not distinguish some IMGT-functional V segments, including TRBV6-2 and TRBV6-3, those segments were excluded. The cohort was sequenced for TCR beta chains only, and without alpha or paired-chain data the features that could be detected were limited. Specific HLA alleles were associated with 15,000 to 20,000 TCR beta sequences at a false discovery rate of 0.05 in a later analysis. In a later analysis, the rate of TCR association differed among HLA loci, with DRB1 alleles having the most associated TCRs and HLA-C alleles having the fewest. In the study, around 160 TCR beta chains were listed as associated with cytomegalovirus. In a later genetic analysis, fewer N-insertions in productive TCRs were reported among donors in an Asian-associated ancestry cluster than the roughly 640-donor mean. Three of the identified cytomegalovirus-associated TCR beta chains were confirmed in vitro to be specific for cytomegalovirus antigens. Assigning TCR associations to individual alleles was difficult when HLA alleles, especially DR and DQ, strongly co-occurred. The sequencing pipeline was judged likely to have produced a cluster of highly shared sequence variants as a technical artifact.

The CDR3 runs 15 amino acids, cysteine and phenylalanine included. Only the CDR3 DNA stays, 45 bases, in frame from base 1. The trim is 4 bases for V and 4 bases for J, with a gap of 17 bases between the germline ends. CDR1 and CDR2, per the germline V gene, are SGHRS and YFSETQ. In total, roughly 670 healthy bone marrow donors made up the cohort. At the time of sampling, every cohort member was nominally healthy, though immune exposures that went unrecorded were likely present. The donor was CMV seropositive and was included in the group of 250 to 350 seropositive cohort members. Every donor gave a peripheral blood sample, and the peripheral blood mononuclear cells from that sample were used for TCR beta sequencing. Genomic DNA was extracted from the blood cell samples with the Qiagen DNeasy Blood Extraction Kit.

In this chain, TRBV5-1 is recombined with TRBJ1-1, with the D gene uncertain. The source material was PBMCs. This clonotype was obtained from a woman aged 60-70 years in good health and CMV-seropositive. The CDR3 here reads CASSTAGVGSTEAFF. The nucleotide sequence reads TGCGCCAGCAGCACAGCGGGCGTTGGGTCCACTGAAGCTTTCTTT.